The clone carrying this T cell receptor beta chain came up many times. Unique molecular identifiers were incorporated when the TCRbeta library was constructed. MiXCR, run by TCRdb on the PCR reads, gives a single entry per CDR3 protein. The table lists 200,000 to 300,000 distinct CDR3 sequences, 25% of them singletons. Trimming took 5 bases from V and 9 from J; bases not matched to a gene: 25. The CDR3 totals 18 residues. From germline, CDR1 is DFQATT and CDR2 SNEGSKA (reference sequence). The data were taken from a study of T-cell reconstitution after alpha-beta-depleted transplantation in children. The chain employs TRBV20-1 and TRBJ2-1; the match to TRBD1 covers 7 bases. Sequenced here: PBMCs, sampled before TCRalphabeta/CD19-depleted stem cell transplant. The receptor comes from a girl aged 2 to 10 with Fanconi anemia, due to receive a stem cell transplant. The CDR3 DNA sequence: TGCAGTGCTCCCCCTCCCAGGGGGATAGGAGGTGCGCGATTTGAGCAGTTCTTC. This sequence encodes CSAPPPRGIGGARFEQFF.